The source of this T cell receptor beta chain is a study of shared clonotypes between healthy human individuals. General study points: The naive CD4 repertoires of a handful of donors were compared, and approximately 5.3% of clonotypes were shared. The authors sampled blood alone, and tissue repertoires likely differ. Larger estimated richness was generally recorded for naive subsets relative to memory subsets.

Germline CDR1 is ENHRY and CDR2 is SYGVKD. The CDR3 totals 14 residues. Trimming took off 3 bases at V and 7 bases at J, with 13 bases between the two ends. Comments on this clone: As yet, its antigen is unknown.

Investigators spread the genomic DNA of each subset evenly over several immunoSEQ plates. The method was immunoSEQ multiplex PCR; TCRdb's version includes in-frame clones alone and lacks a portion of them. This sample carries approximately 1.5 million clones, approximately 98% of them seen once, and the ten largest clones take 0.45%. The sequenced sample was naive CD4+ T cells sorted from blood. Stated subset: CD45RA+ positively selected. The TCR was taken from a young man in good health. The gene calls are TRBV10-3 and TRBJ1-5; the D gene is possibly TRBD1 (5 bases). The CDR3: CAISDLGVQQPQHF. CDR3 sequence (DNA): TGTGCCATCAGTGATTTAGGGGTTCAGCAGCCCCAGCATTTT.